Listed below are T cell receptor beta chains from one sample, sequenced in a study of shared clonotypes between healthy human individuals. Only in-frame clones appear in the TCRdb table, and some are missing; sequencing was by immunoSEQ multiplex PCR. The data hold about 2.3 million clones, with over 90% observed a single time. What was sequenced was naive CD4+ T cells from PBMCs. The source is a man in his late teens or twenties in good health. Some clones in this sample may be carry-over from other donors' samples. CDR3s include the opening cysteine and the closing phenylalanine or tryptophan. D genes are given only for firm matches. A row's size may be missing; if present it is once, few, many or a size class.

size,V,J,D,CDR3,DNA
few,TRBV6-5,TRBJ1-1,NA,CASSYRGNTEAFF,TGTGCCAGCAGTTACCGGGGGAACACTGAAGCTTTCTTT
NA,TRBV5-1,TRBJ2-1,NA,CASSLFQRASYNEQFF,TGCGCCAGCAGCTTGTTCCAGCGGGCCTCGTACAATGAGCAGTTCTTC
NA,TRBV11-2,TRBJ2-7,NA,CASSFGQAYEQYF,TGTGCCAGCAGCTTCGGGCAGGCCTACGAGCAGTACTTC
once,TRBV29-1,TRBJ2-1,NA,CSACARAGDEQFF,TGCAGCGCATGCGCTAGGGCCGGGGATGAGCAGTTCTTC
once,TRBV1,TRBJ2-5,NA,CTSRALLDRVQETQYF,TGCACCAGCCGGGCTTTACTCGACAGGGTCCAAGAGACCCAGTACTTC
NA,TRBV28,TRBJ2-1,TRBD2,CASSTSSGRASEQFF,TGTGCCAGCAGTACATCTAGCGGGAGGGCCTCTGAACAGTTCTTC
NA,TRBV29-1,TRBJ2-1,NA,CSVGRTTMNNEQFF,TGCAGCGTTGGCAGGACGACGATGAACAATGAGCAGTTCTTC
NA,TRBV7-3,TRBJ2-3,TRBD1,CASSSTGGNADTQYF,TGTGCCAGCAGCTCCACAGGGGGCAATGCAGATACGCAGTATTTT
once,TRBV7-6,TRBJ1-2,TRBD1,CAQETGVVYYGYTF,TGTGCCCAAGAGACAGGGGTAGTGTACTATGGCTACACCTTC
once,TRBV15,TRBJ1-2,NA,CATADKYIYGYTF,TGTGCCACCGCGGACAAGTATATCTATGGCTACACCTTC
NA,TRBV6-1,TRBJ1-5,NA,CASSVPPGGDQPQHF,TGTGCCAGCAGTGTCCCGCCGGGAGGGGATCAGCCCCAGCATTTT
NA,TRBV6-5,TRBJ1-2,TRBD1,CASSKDRGPGYTF,TGTGCCAGCAGCAAGGACAGGGGACCTGGCTACACCTTC
NA,TRBV15,TRBJ2-7,TRBD1,CATSTDRGEQYF,TGTGCCACCAGCACCGACAGGGGCGAGCAGTACTTC
NA,TRBV28,TRBJ1-4,TRBD1,CASSPRQGFGKLFF,TGTGCCAGCAGTCCCCGACAGGGGTTCGGAAAACTGTTTTTT
NA,TRBV6-6,TRBJ2-6,TRBD1,CASSQLGGPGANVLTF,TGTGCCAGCAGCCAGCTAGGGGGCCCTGGGGCCAACGTCCTGACTTTC
NA,TRBV27,TRBJ2-4,NA,CASSLVGAKNIQYF,TGTGCCAGCAGTCTGGTAGGAGCCAAAAACATTCAGTACTTC
NA,TRBV28,TRBJ2-1,TRBD2,CASKTSGTYNEQFF,TGTGCCAGCAAAACTAGCGGGACTTACAATGAGCAGTTCTTC
NA,TRBV10-1,TRBJ2-5,NA,CASSVGSQETQYF,TGCGCCAGCAGTGTCGGCAGCCAAGAGACCCAGTACTTC
NA,TRBV28,TRBJ1-2,NA,CASRIPGGAYGYTF,TGTGCCAGCAGAATACCCGGGGGCGCCTATGGCTACACCTTC
NA,TRBV29-1,TRBJ2-1,TRBD2,CSGRGTHEQFF,TGCAGTGGGAGGGGCACCCATGAGCAGTTCTTC
NA,TRBV5-1,TRBJ1-1,TRBD1,CASSPGQGWTEAFF,TGCGCCAGCAGCCCGGGACAGGGATGGACTGAAGCTTTCTTT
NA,TRBV5-4,TRBJ1-1,TRBD1,CASSLGQGVNTEAFF,TGTGCCAGCAGCTTAGGACAGGGGGTGAACACTGAAGCTTTCTTT
NA,TRBV5-1,TRBJ1-2,NA,CASSLVLGSGDYGYTF,TGCGCCAGCAGCTTGGTATTGGGGTCGGGGGACTATGGCTACACCTTC
NA,TRBV4-3,TRBJ2-7,NA,CASSQGWQPEYEQYF,TGCGCCAGCAGCCAAGGGTGGCAGCCGGAATACGAGCAGTACTTC
NA,TRBV10-1,TRBJ2-2,NA,CASSAGTGELFF,TGCGCCAGCAGTGCAGGGACCGGGGAGCTGTTTTTT
once,TRBV7-3,TRBJ2-1,TRBD1,CASSLSPGTGYNEQFF,TGTGCCAGCAGCTTAAGCCCCGGGACAGGGTACAATGAGCAGTTCTTC
NA,TRBV7-9,TRBJ1-1,NA,CAAIGQQNTEAFF,TGTGCCGCAATCGGACAGCAGAACACTGAAGCTTTCTTT
NA,TRBV5-1,TRBJ2-5,NA,CASSLLATQETQYF,TGCGCCAGCAGCTTGTTGGCAACACAAGAGACCCAGTACTTC
NA,TRBV19,TRBJ1-3,TRBD1,CASSTTNLTGTGVSSGNTIYF,TGTGCCAGTAGTACCACCAACCTCACCGGGACAGGGGTTTCCTCTGGAAACACCATATATTTT
NA,TRBV6-1,TRBJ1-2,TRBD1,CASSEAGQGYGYTF,TGTGCCAGCAGTGAAGCAGGACAGGGGTATGGCTACACCTTC
NA,TRBV5-1,TRBJ2-5,NA,CASSWGDRDQETQYF,TGCGCCAGTTCCTGGGGGGACAGAGACCAAGAGACCCAGTACTTC
NA,TRBV2,TRBJ1-4,NA,CASSEAGRREKLFF,TGTGCCAGCAGTGAAGCAGGGCGGAGGGAAAAACTGTTTTTT
NA,TRBV6-6,TRBJ2-6,NA,CASRSSGANVLTF,TGTGCCAGCAGGAGCTCTGGGGCCAACGTCCTGACTTTC